The rows below give T cell receptor beta chains drawn from one sample of a study of blood T cell repertoires in COVID-19. Sequencing was performed with immunoSEQ multiplex PCR; in TCRdb, only in-frame clones are kept and a portion is missing. The table lists about 110,000 clones, 80% of them singletons. Input material: peripheral blood. The receptors were sampled from a human donor in a cohort sampled during active or convalescent COVID-19. Each CDR3 is given with its conserved first and last residue. D genes are given only for firm matches. The size of a clone is reported for some rows only, either as once, few or many, or as a class for expanded clones.

D: .
size: .
length: 16
J: TRBJ2-4
V: TRBV4-2
DNA: TGTGCCAGCAGCCCCACCGATTCAGCCACAGGAACTGCATGGAACTTC
CDR3: CASSPTDSATGTAWNF

D: TRBD2
size: .
length: 12
J: TRBJ2-7
V: TRBV10-3
DNA: TGTGCCATCGCGGGGGGATTCCACGAGCAGTACTTC
CDR3: CAIAGGFHEQYF

D: TRBD1
size: .
length: 17
J: TRBJ1-5
V: TRBV7-8
DNA: TGTGCCAGCAGCAGGGGACAGGGTTTTCTCGGCAATCAGCCCCAGCATTTT
CDR3: CASSRGQGFLGNQPQHF

D: .
size: .
length: 15
J: TRBJ2-5
V: TRBV6-6
DNA: TGTGCCAGCAGTTACGGTGGGCAGCTCCAAGAGACCCAGTACTTC
CDR3: CASSYGGQLQETQYF

D: .
size: .
length: 14
J: TRBJ2-7
V: TRBV6-2/TRBV6-3
DNA: TGTGCCAGCAGTGACCTAACAGGGCCCTACGAGCAGTACTTC
CDR3: CASSDLTGPYEQYF

D: .
size: .
length: 15
J: TRBJ1-5
V: TRBV5-4
DNA: TGTGCCAGCAGCCCACCGACAGTTAGCAATCAGCCCCAGCATTTT
CDR3: CASSPPTVSNQPQHF

D: TRBD1
size: .
length: 15
J: TRBJ1-6
V: TRBV6-5
DNA: TGTGCCAGCAGCCCGTTTGGACAGGGGGATTCACCCCTCCACTTT
CDR3: CASSPFGQGDSPLHF

D: TRBD2
size: .
length: 16
J: TRBJ2-3
V: TRBV11-3
DNA: TGTGCCAGCAGCCATAGCAGCGGGGGGTACACAGATACGCAGTATTTT
CDR3: CASSHSSGGYTDTQYF

D: TRBD1
size: few
length: 16
J: TRBJ2-2
V: TRBV5-1
DNA: TGCGCCAGCAGCTTGGGGCAGGGGGCATTCACCGGGGAGCTGTTTTTT
CDR3: CASSLGQGAFTGELFF

D: TRBD1
size: .
length: 18
J: TRBJ2-1
V: TRBV19
DNA: TGTGCCTCCAAATACGGGACAGGGGGGCCCAGCTCCTACAATGAGCAGTTCTTC
CDR3: CASKYGTGGPSSYNEQFF

D: .
size: .
length: 14
J: TRBJ2-3
V: TRBV18
DNA: TGTGCCAGCTCCCGGGACACTAGTTACGCGTCGCAGTATTTT
CDR3: CASSRDTSYASQYF

D: .
size: .
length: 14
J: TRBJ2-7
V: TRBV7-2
DNA: TGTGCCAGCAGCTTATTCACTTACTCCTACGAGCAGTACTTC
CDR3: CASSLFTYSYEQYF

D: .
size: .
length: 14
J: TRBJ2-2
V: TRBV9
DNA: TGTGCCAGCAGCGTAGCGGGGTGGTCCGGGGAGCTGTTTTTT
CDR3: CASSVAGWSGELFF

D: TRBD1
size: .
length: 14
J: TRBJ2-7
V: TRBV5-6
DNA: TGTGCCAGCAGCTTAGGGACAGGGCGGTACGAGCAGTACTTC
CDR3: CASSLGTGRYEQYF

D: TRBD1
size: once
length: 15
J: TRBJ2-7
V: TRBV4-3
DNA: TGCGCCAGCAGCCCCAAACAGGGGACCTCCTACGAGCAGTACTTC
CDR3: CASSPKQGTSYEQYF

D: TRBD1
size: .
length: 15
J: TRBJ2-1
V: TRBV5-4
DNA: TGTGCCAGCAGCCGTGCGGACAGGGTAGGTAATGAGCAGTTCTTC
CDR3: CASSRADRVGNEQFF

D: TRBD1
size: .
length: 16
J: TRBJ2-7
V: TRBV18
DNA: TGTGCCAGCTCACCACAACCTAGGACAGGGCGCTACGAGCAGTACTTC
CDR3: CASSPQPRTGRYEQYF

D: TRBD2
size: .
length: 15
J: TRBJ2-1
V: TRBV6-5
DNA: TGTGCCAGCAGTAATATAGCGGGGCGATACAATGAGCAGTTCTTC
CDR3: CASSNIAGRYNEQFF

D: TRBD1
size: .
length: 15
J: TRBJ1-5
V: TRBV25-1
DNA: TGTGCCAGCAGTGCAGGGACAGGACAAGTCTGGTCCCAGCATTTT
CDR3: CASSAGTGQVWSQHF

D: .
size: .
length: 13
J: TRBJ2-6
V: TRBV27
DNA: TGTGCCAGCAGAGGGGCTGGGGCCAACGTCCTGACTTTC
CDR3: CASRGAGANVLTF

D: .
size: .
length: 20
J: TRBJ1-6
V: TRBV6-2/TRBV6-3
DNA: TGTGCCAGCAGTGGAGAAAGACAGGAGAGACGTGACTCCTATAATTCACCCCTCCACTTT
CDR3: CASSGERQERRDSYNSPLHF

D: TRBD2
size: .
length: 14
J: TRBJ2-7
V: TRBV11-2
DNA: TGTGCCAGCAGCATTCAGCGGGGCACCTACGAGCAGTACTTC
CDR3: CASSIQRGTYEQYF

D: TRBD2
size: .
length: 15
J: TRBJ2-1
V: TRBV3-1/TRBV3-2
DNA: TGTGCCAGCAGCCAAGCTAGCGGAACCTACAATGAGCAGTTCTTC
CDR3: CASSQASGTYNEQFF

D: TRBD1
size: .
length: 14
J: TRBJ2-5
V: TRBV19
DNA: TGTGCCAGTACCCCGACAGGGTATGAAGAGACCCAGTACTTC
CDR3: CASTPTGYEETQYF

D: .
size: .
length: 16
J: TRBJ1-2
V: TRBV19
DNA: TGTGCCAGTACCGCAGGGGCCGCCCTCCGAAACTATGGCTACACCTTC
CDR3: CASTAGAALRNYGYTF

D: .
size: .
length: 14
J: TRBJ2-1
V: TRBV7-3
DNA: TGTGCCAGCAGCTCCCATTATACTGTCAATGAGCAGTTCTTC
CDR3: CASSSHYTVNEQFF

D: TRBD2
size: .
length: 14
J: TRBJ2-5
V: TRBV7-2
DNA: TGTGCCAGCAGCTTATGGGGGGGGGAAGAGACCCAGTACTTC
CDR3: CASSLWGGEETQYF

D: .
size: .
length: 15
J: TRBJ2-7
V: TRBV4-1
DNA: TGCGCCAGCAGCCTTTCACAGGGAGATTATTACGAGCAGTACTTC
CDR3: CASSLSQGDYYEQYF

D: .
size: .
length: 16
J: TRBJ2-7
V: TRBV6-2/TRBV6-3
DNA: TGTGCCAGCAGTTACTTTGTCGAGGCGCTATCCTACGAGCAGTACTTC
CDR3: CASSYFVEALSYEQYF

D: .
size: .
length: 16
J: TRBJ1-1
V: TRBV5-1
DNA: TGCGCCAGCAGCCCAATGGGGGCAGGGCCGAACACTGAAGCTTTCTTT
CDR3: CASSPMGAGPNTEAFF

D: TRBD1
size: .
length: 13
J: TRBJ2-7
V: TRBV11-2
DNA: TGTGCCAGCAGCGGTCGGACAGGGTTGTGGCAGTACTTC
CDR3: CASSGRTGLWQYF

D: .
size: .
length: 14
J: TRBJ2-2
V: TRBV9
DNA: TGTGCCAGCAGCGTTAGGGGTACTCCCGGGGAGCTGTTTTTT
CDR3: CASSVRGTPGELFF

D: TRBD1
size: .
length: 16
J: TRBJ2-5
V: TRBV28
DNA: TGTGCCAGCAGGCATTATCGGGACAGACCCCAAGAGACCCAGTACTTC
CDR3: CASRHYRDRPQETQYF

D: .
size: .
length: 17
J: TRBJ2-1
V: TRBV6-2/TRBV6-3
DNA: TGTGCCAGCAGCCCCCGGTCCGGGACTGGATCCTACAATGAGCAGTTCTTC
CDR3: CASSPRSGTGSYNEQFF

D: TRBD2
size: .
length: 19
J: TRBJ2-3
V: TRBV24-1
DNA: TGTGCCACCAGTGATACGGACGAACCCGGGACTAGGGGGGGAGATACGCAGTATTTT
CDR3: CATSDTDEPGTRGGDTQYF